This is a list of T cell receptor beta chains from one sample in a study of blood T cell repertoires in COVID-19. The method was immunoSEQ multiplex PCR; TCRdb's version includes in-frame clones alone and lacks a portion of them. This repertoire shows under 550,000 clones, about 90% found once; its top ten account for 0.8% to 0.85%. The sample was peripheral blood. The receptors shown here come from a young man with COVID-19, enrolled during active disease. The CDR3 runs from the conserved cysteine through the conserved F or W. Where a row states a size, it is once, few, many or the class of an expanded clone; other rows omit it.

j_gene,abundance,v_gene,len,CDR3aa
TRBJ1-4,-,TRBV7-9,15,CASSLGRGLSEKLFF
TRBJ2-5,-,TRBV7-9,16,CASSLGAGGYGETQYF
TRBJ2-7,few,TRBV13,16,CASSTPGQGPSYEQYF
TRBJ2-7,-,TRBV9,15,CASSVIPSGLGEQYF
TRBJ2-7,-,TRBV5-6,13,CASSFGGRYEQYF
TRBJ2-3,-,TRBV9,17,CASSVDPAGGLTDTQYF
TRBJ2-4,-,TRBV3-1/TRBV3-2,16,CASSQDASGPKNIQYF
TRBJ2-5,-,TRBV28,14,CASSFRDFQETQYF
TRBJ2-3,-,TRBV19,17,CASSIGVAGPGTDTQYF
TRBJ2-1,few,TRBV5-4,15,CASSSGQRGFYEQFF
TRBJ2-7,few,TRBV6-1,14,CASSEGGLSDEQYF
TRBJ1-5,-,TRBV30,13,CAWGRKGNQPQHF
TRBJ2-7,once,TRBV12-5,15,CASGPGAGARDEQYF
TRBJ2-1,-,TRBV4-1,13,CASSQDQIDEQFF
TRBJ2-7,-,TRBV11-3,14,CASSFSGGSYEQYF
TRBJ1-5,-,TRBV19,17,CASSPGQGATGNQPQHF
TRBJ1-5,-,TRBV3-1/TRBV3-2,15,CASSQGGGQDQPQHF
TRBJ2-2,-,TRBV19,19,CASSTPGQGLPGVAGELFF
TRBJ2-1,-,TRBV6-5,16,CASSYSKPQGPNEQFF
TRBJ2-5,few,TRBV7-2,14,CASSLVGGQETQYF
TRBJ1-1,-,TRBV27,15,CASSLLGGVNTEAFF
TRBJ1-1,many,TRBV19,15,CASSIDDSGRGEAFF
TRBJ2-3,-,TRBV6-5,14,CASRPGGPPDTQYF
TRBJ1-5,-,TRBV27,13,CASSLGRAQPQHF
TRBJ2-1,-,TRBV30,11,CAGGVYNEQFF
TRBJ1-1,-,TRBV4-1,15,CASSHLITGTPEAFF
TRBJ2-3,-,TRBV5-1,15,CASSFAGLREDTQYF
TRBJ2-1,-,TRBV30,12,CAWRPQGDEQFF
TRBJ2-7,-,TRBV11-3,15,CASKATGGKSYEQYF
TRBJ2-5,-,TRBV9,13,CASSASGRETQYF
TRBJ1-6,-,TRBV7-2,15,CASSVASSYNSPLHF
TRBJ2-3,-,TRBV19,17,CASSIPTGLRSQDTQYF
TRBJ1-6,-,TRBV7-2,16,CASSLTGMSYNSPLHF
TRBJ2-5,-,TRBV15,17,CATSILAGPLGGETQYF
TRBJ2-1,-,TRBV5-6,15,CASSPTSGDYNEQFF
TRBJ2-5,-,TRBV5-1,15,CASSLAGGGQETQYF
TRBJ1-5,once,TRBV2,14,CASSGGGSNQPQHF
TRBJ1-2,-,TRBV29-1,13,CSVGDRANYGYTF
TRBJ1-1,-,TRBV4-1,14,CASSQGPLYTEAFF
TRBJ1-5,-,TRBV6-5,15,CASSLDRSSNQPQHF
TRBJ1-4,once,TRBV11-2,15,CASSLGAGIREKLFF
TRBJ2-3,-,TRBV6-6,16,CASNHRVGQGTDTQYF
TRBJ1-5,-,TRBV24-1,17,CATSETRGRGSIAPQHF
TRBJ1-3,once,TRBV2,15,CASKPLLNSGNTIYF
TRBJ2-3,-,TRBV2,17,CASSEGTSGDGPDTQYF
TRBJ2-3,few,TRBV5-5,16,CASTDVSGSSTDTQYF
TRBJ2-7,-,TRBV15,16,CATSPTGGGGSYEQYF
TRBJ2-7,-,TRBV5-5,15,CASSPRTTNTVEQYF
TRBJ2-3,-,TRBV10-1,16,CASSDGTTSSTDTQYF
TRBJ2-3,-,TRBV9,13,CASSVGGGEPQYF
TRBJ2-1,once,TRBV18,14,CASSPPAVYNEQFF
TRBJ2-7,-,TRBV7-9,15,CASSFSGTQTYEQYF
TRBJ1-4,-,TRBV5-1,15,CASSLAQGFGEKLFF
TRBJ2-3,-,TRBV5-1,16,CASSPVWGVSTDTQYF
TRBJ2-1,-,TRBV7-9,17,CASSSRLAGVPYNEQFF